This TCR beta chain was recorded in a study of T-cell reconstitution after alpha-beta-depleted transplantation in children. Study-wide results and caveats: Fresh T-cell production supplied most of the T-cell counts and diversity seen one year after transplant. For some patients, TCRbeta diversity was high at day 60 because of recipient T cells and thymic progenitors that survived.

Germline CDR1 and CDR2: SGHRS and YFSETQ. This CDR3 is 16 amino acids long. The V end lost 4 bases, the J end lost 1 base, and 17 bases lay between the germline ends. This clonotype has more than one count but fewer than ten. Antigen: not known. Unique molecular identifiers were incorporated into the prepared TCRbeta library. TCRdb re-derived calls from the PCR reads in MiXCR, one entry per CDR3 protein. The table includes roughly 220,000 distinct CDR3 sequences, under 8.5% detected once. The origin of this receptor is a male patient between 2 and 9 years old who had a stem cell transplant for acute myeloid leukemia, so the T cells may come from the graft donor. The sample was PBMCs, mostly from graft donor cells, taken 360 days after TCRalphabeta/CD19-depleted stem cell transplant. The gene calls are TRBV5-1 and TRBJ1-1; D remains unclear. The CDR3 DNA is TGCGCCAGCAGCCGCGACCTGGCGCCCGCGAACACTGAAGCTTTCTTT. Protein sequence: CASSRDLAPANTEAFF. Supplemented by reference TRBV5-1 and TRBJ1-1, the full variable domain reads KAGVTQTPRYLIKTRGQQVTLSCSPISGHRSVSWYQQTPGQGLQFLFEYFSETQRNKGNFPGRFSGRQFSNSRSEMNVSTLELGDSALYLCASSRDLAPANTEAFFGQGTRLTVV.